This T cell receptor beta chain originates from a study of identical twins. With respect to this clonotype: The antigen remains undetermined.

One entry per CDR3 protein, called by TCRdb with MiXCR from the 5' RACE reads. This sample carries around 250,000 distinct CDR3 sequences, 12% of them seen once, and the ten largest clones take 4% to 5%. Whole-study results and caveats: Whereas memory repertoires showed no such difference, abundant cord blood beta clonotypes carried fewer insertions. There is a chance that invariant MAIT and iNKT cells partially muddied zero-insertion analyses. In beta out-of-frame sequences, the excess sharing between twins was weaker.

V trimming: 3 bases; J trimming: 7 bases; junction bases outside the gene matches: 4. The CDR3 length is 13 residues. Germline lookup yields CDR1 SGDLS and CDR2 YYNGEE. These data were also filed under a second study, of yellow fever vaccine responses in identical twins.

Source material: memory (CD45RO+) T cells sorted from blood. The source is a woman aged 18-29 years in good health. This chain uses TRBV9 with TRBJ2-7, with 10 bases lining up with TRBD1. This CDR3 is CASSGQGAREQYF. The CDR3 DNA reads as TGTGCCAGCAGCGGACAGGGGGCACGGGAGCAGTACTTC.